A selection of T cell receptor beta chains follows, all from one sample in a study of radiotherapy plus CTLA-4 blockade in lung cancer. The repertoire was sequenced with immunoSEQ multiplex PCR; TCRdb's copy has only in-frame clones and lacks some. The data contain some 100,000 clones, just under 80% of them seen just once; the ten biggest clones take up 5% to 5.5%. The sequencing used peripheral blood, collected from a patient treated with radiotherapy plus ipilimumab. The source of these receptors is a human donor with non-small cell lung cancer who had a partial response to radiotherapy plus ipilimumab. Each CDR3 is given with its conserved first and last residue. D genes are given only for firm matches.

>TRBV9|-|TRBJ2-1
TGTGCCAGCAGCCCCTCGGCGGGGGCTGTGGATGAGCAGTTCTTC
CASSPSAGAVDEQFF
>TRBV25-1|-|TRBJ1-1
TGTGCCAGGCCCAAAGGGGGAAACACTGAAGCTTTCTTT
CARPKGGNTEAFF
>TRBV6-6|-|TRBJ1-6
TGTGCCAGCAGTTACTCCTCTGTCAATTCACCCCTCCACTTT
CASSYSSVNSPLHF
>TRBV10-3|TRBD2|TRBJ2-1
TGTGCCATCAGTGACCGCTCGGGACTAGCGAACAATGAGCAGTTCTTC
CAISDRSGLANNEQFF
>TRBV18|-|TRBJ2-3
TGTGCCAGCTCACCAGATCTGGGCGATACGCAGTATTTT
CASSPDLGDTQYF
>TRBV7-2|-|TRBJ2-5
TGTGCCAGCAGCTCGTGGAGGGACAGATCTCAAGAGACCCAGTACTTC
CASSSWRDRSQETQYF
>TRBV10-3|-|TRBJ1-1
TGTGCCATCAGTACCGGCACTGAAGCTTTCTTT
CAISTGTEAFF
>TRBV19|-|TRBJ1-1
TGTGCCAGTAGTATTAGTGGGGTCGGGGGCACTGAAGCTTTCTTT
CASSISGVGGTEAFF
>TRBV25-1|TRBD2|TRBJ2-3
TGTGCCAGCAGTACTCGCGAGCGGGGGGACACAGATACGCAGTATTTT
CASSTRERGDTDTQYF
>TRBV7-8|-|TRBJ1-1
TGTGCCAGCAGGCAAAAATCCGGGGGGACTGAAGCTTTCTTT
CASRQKSGGTEAFF
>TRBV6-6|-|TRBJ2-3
TGTGCCAGCAGTCCCTCCAGGGGGGCAGATACGCAGTATTTT
CASSPSRGADTQYF
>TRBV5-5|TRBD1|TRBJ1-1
TGTGCCAGCAGCGTGAGACAGGGGGCATCCGAAGCTTTCTTT
CASSVRQGASEAFF
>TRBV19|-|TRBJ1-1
TGTGCCAGTAGTATTCGGGCAGGAGCCCGCGAGGGAGCTTTCTTT
CASSIRAGAREGAFF
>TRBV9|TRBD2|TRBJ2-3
TGTGCCAGCAGCGCATCCCGACTAGCGGGAGGGCATTCAGATACGCAGTATTTT
CASSASRLAGGHSDTQYF
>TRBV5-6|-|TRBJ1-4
TGTGCCAGCAGCTTATTTGGGCCAAATGAAAAACTGTTTTTT
CASSLFGPNEKLFF
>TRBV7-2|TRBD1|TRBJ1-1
TGTGCCAGCAGCTACCAGGGGGCTAACACTGAAGCTTTCTTT
CASSYQGANTEAFF
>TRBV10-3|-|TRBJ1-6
TGTGCCATCAGAGCCGACGTACGGGGGTACTCACCCCTCCACTTT
CAIRADVRGYSPLHF
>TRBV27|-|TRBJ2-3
TGTGCCAGCAGTCCCTACGGGTTGGGTTCAGATACGCAGTATTTT
CASSPYGLGSDTQYF
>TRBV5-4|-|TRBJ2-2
TGTGCCAGCAGTCGACCGGGAGAGGACACCGGGGAGCTGTTTTTT
CASSRPGEDTGELFF
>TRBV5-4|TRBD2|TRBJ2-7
TGTGCCAGCAGCTTGGGGCTAGCGGGGATATACGAGCAGTACTTC
CASSLGLAGIYEQYF
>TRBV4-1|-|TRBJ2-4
TGCGCCAGCAGCCAAGATATCGGGGTAGCCAAAAACATTCAGTACTTC
CASSQDIGVAKNIQYF
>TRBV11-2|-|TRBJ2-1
TGTGCCAGCAGCCCCTCGGAGGCACCAAGTTACAATGAGCAGTTCTTC
CASSPSEAPSYNEQFF
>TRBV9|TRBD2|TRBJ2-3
TGTGCCAGCAGCGGGGGACTAGCGGGAGTTTTGACAGATACGCAGTATTTT
CASSGGLAGVLTDTQYF
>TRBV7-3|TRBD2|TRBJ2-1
TGTGCCAGCAGCTTAACGCCGGGAGGGCCTCCGGATGAGCAGTTCTTC
CASSLTPGGPPDEQFF
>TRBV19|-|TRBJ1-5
TGTGCCAGTAGTATCTCCCAGGGCGGGCCCCAGCATTTT
CASSISQGGPQHF
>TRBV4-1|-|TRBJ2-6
TGCGCCAGCAGCCAAGAATCGTCCTCTGGGGCCAACGTCCTGACTTTC
CASSQESSSGANVLTF